The TCR beta chain described here comes from a study of blood T cell repertoires in COVID-19. Study-wide context: Acute-phase and convalescent COVID-19 samples originated in the United States, Italy and Spain. Sources were T cells, B-cell-depleted T cells, or PBMCs; the material itself was cDNA or gDNA.

In germline, CDR1 is SGHRS, CDR2 YFSETQ. V dropped 0 bases and J dropped 1; count of bases not matched to a gene: 10. This CDR3 spans 18 amino acids. In the original workflow: Estimation of nucleated cell counts relied on the amplification of reference gene primers. Libraries were prepared by immunoSEQ multiplex PCR; TCRdb keeps only in-frame clonotypes and omits some of them. V, J and clone size reflect that table, while D and trimming were determined from the DNA. The profile shows 50,000 to 60,000 clones, 75% to 85% of them singletons. This clone was seen just once. The sequence was obtained from a man aged 35-49 years with acute or convalescent COVID-19. V gene TRBV5-1 combines with J gene TRBJ2-3; 8 bases are shared with TRBD1. Source material: peripheral blood. In DNA form, the CDR3 reads TGCGCCAGCAGCTTGGGGGACAGGAATCGATTTGGCACAGATACGCAGTATTTT. Its translation is CASSLGDRNRFGTDTQYF.